The text below deals with one T cell receptor (beta chain). This sample was included in a study of cytomegalovirus exposure and HLA in healthy donors. In the study overall: In an early release, HLA-typed donors contributed 75 million to 85 million unique TCR sequences.

In germline, CDR1 is MNHEY, CDR2 SMNVEV (reference sequence). The V end lost 3 bases, the J end lost 10 bases, and 7 bases lay between the germline ends. The CDR3 covers 12 residues. The PCR made use of 60 Vbeta and 13 Jbeta primers. This table comes from immunoSEQ multiplex PCR, and its TCRdb copy is limited to in-frame clones, with some not included. The sample carries roughly 190,000 clones, around 73% recorded once. Source material: PBMCs. The V call is TRBV27, the J call TRBJ1-6, with D uncertain. The sequence was collected from a woman aged 25 to 45 in good health and CMV-seropositive. The CDR3 DNA follows: TGTGCCAGCAGTTTCCCAGGATCACCCCTCCACTTT. Its translation is CASSFPGSPLHF.